The clone carrying this TCR beta chain was counted only a few times. Its target is not known. Stated treatment: roughly 10-day PBMC culture with coronavirus spike peptide pools or control peptides (ViraFEST assay). The germline V gene encodes CDR1 KGHSH and CDR2 LQKENI. V lost 5 bases and J lost 5; bases outside the gene matches: 6. The CDR3 runs to 14 residues. This sample was taken from a study of vaccination and CD4 T cells after COVID-19. Study at large: Two of the convalescents were Hispanic, and the group consisted of six males and four females. As their vaccination, participants received two doses of either BNT162b2 or mRNA-1273 vaccine. Post-COVID draws followed diagnosis by a median roughly 99 days (range 35 to 161).

Whole-study findings and limits: Nearly all convalescent vaccine-specific clones, 304 of 307, recognized only SARS-CoV-2 spike.

An Oncomine TCR Beta short-read assay was used to sequence the DNA from cultured CD4+ T cells. MiXCR was run by TCRdb on the PCR reads, yielding one entry per CDR3 protein. The table shows more than 15,000 distinct CDR3 sequences, with 26% occurring only once. Material: cultured CD4+ T cells from blood. The V and J genes are TRBV18 and TRBJ1-2; 9 positions match TRBD1. The source is a human donor with COVID-19. The DNA of the CDR3 is TGTGCCAGCTCAGAGGGACAGGGACGGTATGGCTACACCTTC. Residues: CASSEGQGRYGYTF.